The sequence of this T cell receptor beta chain was determined in a study of blood T cells in healthy people across ages. Study as a whole: Template switching caught about one barcoded beta molecule for each two T cells.

A second PCR of about 7 to 12 cycles used a sample-barcoded 5' primer and a J-beta primer mix. Each cDNA molecule, via a template-switch adaptor with 12 random nucleotides, was tagged. Sequencing of every sample gave 3 million or more CDR3-containing paired-end reads. MiXCR was run by TCRdb on the 5' RACE reads, yielding one entry per CDR3 protein. The sample lists over a million distinct CDR3 sequences, 35% to 45% occurring once. As regards this clonotype: Its antigen remains unidentified.

Whole-study results and caveats: With donor CMV status unknown, expanded clonotype changes were possibly confounded.

V was clipped by 2 bases and J by 3 bases; unmatched bases: 3. This CDR3 has 14 residues. Sequenced input: blood. J is TRBJ2-7 and V is TRBV12-3 or TRBV12-4; 8 nucleotides align to TRBD2. This receptor was taken from a woman aged 18-29 years in good health. CDR3 sequence: CASSLIGGDYEQYF. The CDR3 region has the DNA TGTGCCAGCAGTTTAATCGGGGGGGACTACGAGCAGTACTTC.